This T cell receptor (beta chain) stems from a study of blood T cell repertoires in COVID-19. The data were produced by immunoSEQ multiplex PCR, yet TCRdb's version contains in-frame clones alone and is incomplete. The sample holds 200,000 to 250,000 clones, around 91% seen once. Looked up from germline, CDR1 is MGHDK and CDR2 is SYGVNS. The CDR3 is 13 residues long. The V end lost 6 bases, the J end lost 0 bases, and 8 bases lay between the germline ends. The sample was peripheral blood. The rearrangement links TRBV25-1 to TRBJ1-2; TRBD1 is a possible D gene (6 bases). This clonotype was sampled from a middle-aged woman with acute or convalescent COVID-19. The CDR3 protein is CASRQGANYGYTF. The DNA for the CDR3 is TGTGCCAGCAGACAGGGAGCTAACTATGGCTACACCTTC.